These 3 T cell receptor beta chains share one sample of origin, sequenced in a study of OX40 agonist ivuxolimab in advanced cancers. Data came from immunoSEQ multiplex PCR; TCRdb stores just in-frame clones and leaves some out. The sample records some 80,000 clones, over 80% being singletons. Sample: CD4+ or CD8+ T cells sorted from blood, taken in a trial of the OX40 agonist ivuxolimab. These receptors originate from an adult with an advanced solid tumor such as melanoma, head and neck, liver or kidney cancer.

The chain joins TRBV6-1 to TRBJ1-1; D is uncertain. This CDR3 has 18 amino acids. V gave up 4 bases and J gave up 3 bases, with 24 bases separating them. The germline CDR1 and CDR2 sequences are MNHNS and SASEGT. CDR3 sequence: CASSANPIVSAGYTEAFF. CDR3 DNA sequence: TGTGCCAGCAGTGCGAACCCGATCGTTTCGGCCGGGTACACTGAAGCTTTCTTT.

This chain uses TRBV27 with TRBJ1-5; D gene ambiguous. The V end was cut by 9 bases, the J end by 5 bases, with 8 bases between. CDR1 is MNHEY, CDR2 SMNVEV, per germline (reference sequence). This CDR3 is built from 11 residues. CDR3 coding DNA: TGTGCCAGGGTGCACGATCAGCCCCAGCATTTT. Protein product: CARVHDQPQHF.

The genes are TRBV7-9 and TRBJ2-1, with D uncertain. CDR1 and CDR2 from the germline V gene are SEHNR and FQNEAQ (reference sequence). The CDR3 covers 14 residues. The V end was cut by 5 bases, the J end by 0 bases, with 8 bases between. CDR3 DNA: TGTGCCAGCAGCGTGTTTAGCTCCTACAATGAGCAGTTCTTC. Translated, it gives CASSVFSSYNEQFF.